The clone carrying this T cell receptor (beta chain) has a single count. The target antigen is unknown. The data derive from a study of graft-versus-host responses after intestinal transplantation. The method was immunoSEQ multiplex PCR; TCRdb's version includes in-frame clones alone and lacks a portion of them. The sample holds approximately 46,000 clones, around 84% seen once. The V and J ends lost 0 bases and 9 bases respectively, with 10 bases between them. Germline assignment: CDR1 SGHRS and CDR2 YFSETQ. CDR3 size: 14 residues. The sample in question was unstimulated CD4+ T cells sorted from spleen or lymph node cells, obtained before transplant. This clonotype originated in a human donor who was the organ donor for an intestinal transplant. This chain connects TRBV5-1 to TRBJ1-6; no reliable D call. The CDR3 spells CASSLEVTISPLHF. CDR3 DNA: TGCGCCAGCAGCTTGGAGGTAACAATTTCACCCCTCCACTTT.